This TCR beta chain comes out of a study of metastatic and nonmetastatic thyroid tumors. CDR1 and CDR2 (germline): LNHNV, YYDKDF (reference sequence). Between the trimmed V and J ends, which lost 5 bases and 4 bases, there was a span of 17 bases. The CDR3 has 16 residues. This clone came up many times. Patients had received no treatment of any kind before thyroid surgery. With MiXCR, TCRdb reprocessed the PCR reads. The sample lists 15,000 to 20,000 clones; 29% were seen once. V is TRBV15 and J is TRBJ2-2; D is unclear. Sequencing was performed on tumor tissue. The source is a male donor with papillary thyroid cancer or a benign thyroid nodule (not recorded which). Some clones in this sample may be carry-over from other donors' samples. In DNA, the CDR3 is TGTGCCACCAGCCCCCGGCCGCGTTCGGGCACCGGGGAGCTGTTTTTT. This encodes CATSPRPRSGTGELFF.